These 15 T cell receptor beta chains share one sample of origin, sequenced in a study of cytomegalovirus exposure and HLA in healthy donors. Primers for the PCR totalled 60 Vbeta and 13 Jbeta. The protocol was immunoSEQ multiplex PCR, while the TCRdb copy is restricted to in-frame clones and leaves out a portion. The sample comprises fewer than 250,000 clones, 60% to 80% of which are singletons, and roughly 1.5% rests with the top ten. The material sequenced was PBMCs. Receptors originate from a woman aged 18 to 35 in good health and CMV-seronegative.

This chain links TRBV27 with TRBJ2-3, with 9 bases fitting TRBD2. The V and J ends lost 3 bases and 2 bases, in that order; junction bases with no gene match: 12. The germline CDR1 and CDR2 sequences are MNHEY and SMNVEV (reference sequence). This CDR3 has 18 amino acids. CDR3 sequence: CASSFASGGHYFTDTQYF. The CDR3 region has the DNA TGTGCCAGCAGTTTTGCCAGCGGGGGGCACTACTTCACAGATACGCAGTATTTT.

V gene TRBV9 combines with J gene TRBJ2-5, with D maybe TRBD2 (5 bases). The CDR3 is made up of 15 amino acids. The germline V and J ends were trimmed by 0 bases and 1 base, with 10 bases remaining between them. Per the germline V gene, CDR1 is SGDLS and CDR2 is YYNGEE. CDR3 amino acids: CASSVGSGLQETQYF. In DNA, the CDR3 is TGTGCCAGCAGCGTAGGCAGCGGACTCCAAGAGACCCAGTACTTC.

This clone was observed a handful of times. CDR3 DNA sequence: TGCGCCAGCAGCCCACAACAGGGAAGCTCCTACGAGCAGTACTTC. Translating gives CASSPQQGSSYEQYF. The chain has TRBV4-1 and TRBJ2-7; maybe TRBD1 (6 bases). V shed 4 bases and J shed 0 bases, with 13 bases lying between them. Germline values: CDR1 MGHRA, CDR2 YSYEKL. The CDR3 spans 15 residues.

This chain uses TRBV4-1 with TRBJ2-5; TRBD1 matches at 7 bases. The CDR3 is 14 residues long. V gave up 5 bases and J gave up 4 bases; unmatched junction bases: 7. Germline CDR1 is MGHRA and CDR2 is YSYEKL. The CDR3 nucleotides read TGCGCCAGCAGCTTACGACAGGGCGGAGAGACCCAGTACTTC. Its translation is CASSLRQGGETQYF.

The chain has TRBV15 and TRBJ2-5, with 8 bases matching TRBD1. J was trimmed by 4 bases and V by 1 base; bases with no gene match: 5. Germline V lookup: CDR1 LNHNV, CDR2 YYDKDF (reference sequence). The CDR3 has 15 amino acids. The CDR3 DNA reads TGTGCCACCAGCAGAGTCTTAGACAGGGGAGAGACCCAGTACTTC. This encodes CATSRVLDRGETQYF.

The chain has TRBV7-8 and TRBJ1-1; D is unclear. Germline CDR1 and CDR2: SGHVS and FQNEAQ. Deletions cut 3 bases from V and 1 base from J, with 9 bases between. This CDR3 comprises 14 residues. In DNA, the CDR3 is TGTGCCAGCAGCTTTGGAGTGGGGAACACTGAAGCTTTCTTT. Amino acids: CASSFGVGNTEAFF.

The chain uses TRBV7-9 and TRBJ2-3, with TRBD2 identical over 7 bases. The CDR3 totals 18 residues. CDR1 and CDR2 (germline): SEHNR, FQNEAQ (reference sequence). J was trimmed by 0 bases and V by 3 bases; bases with no gene match: 12. CDR3 region: CASSFAAGTTSSTDTQYF. CDR3 nucleotides: TGTGCCAGCAGCTTCGCCGCCGGGACTACCTCCAGCACAGATACGCAGTATTTT.

V usage is TRBV5-1 and J usage is TRBJ2-5; 11 bases agree with TRBD2. J gave up 1 base and V 5 bases, and 1 base lay outside the gene matches. Per germline, CDR1 SGHRS and CDR2 YFSETQ. There are 14 residues in the CDR3. CDR3 nucleotides: TGCGCCAGCAGACTAGCGGGGGTCCAAGAGACCCAGTACTTC. It specifies CASRLAGVQETQYF. The full variable domain, with the rest looked up from reference TRBV5-1 and TRBJ2-5, is KAGVTQTPRYLIKTRGQQVTLSCSPISGHRSVSWYQQTPGQGLQFLFEYFSETQRNKGNFPGRFSGRQFSNSRSEMNVSTLELGDSALYLCASRLAGVQETQYFGPGTRLLVL.

This CDR3 reads CASSEGQDTSNYGYTF. In DNA, the CDR3 is TGTGCCAGCAGTGAAGGACAGGACACCTCTAACTATGGCTACACCTTC. The rearrangement uses TRBV2 and TRBJ1-2, with D perhaps TRBD1 (6 bases). The length of the CDR3 is 16 residues. Germline CDR1 and CDR2: SNHLY and FYNNEI. V was trimmed by 1 base and J by 0 bases, leaving 12 bases between them. Using reference TRBV2 and TRBJ1-2 for the parts outside the CDR3, the full variable domain is EPEVTQTPSHQVTQMGQEVILRCVPISNHLYFYWYRQILGQKVEFLVSFYNNEISEKSEIFDDQFSVERPDGSNFTLKIRSTKLEDSAMYFCASSEGQDTSNYGYTFGSGTRLTVV.

Only a few counts were recorded for this clone. J is TRBJ2-1 and V is TRBV14, with 7 bases fitting TRBD2. V shed 4 bases, J shed 10 bases, and the junction held 7 bases outside the gene matches. This CDR3 has 13 residues. Looked up from germline, CDR1 is SGHDN and CDR2 is FVKESK. This CDR3 reads CASSRRLAWEQFF. CDR3 sequence (DNA): TGTGCCAGCAGCCGCCGACTAGCCTGGGAGCAGTTCTTC.

The chain links TRBV7-8 to TRBJ2-7; D is possibly TRBD1 (6 bases). V dropped 1 base and J dropped 2 bases, with 18 bases sitting between them. CDR3 length equals 17 residues. Germline-derived CDR1 and CDR2 are SGHVS and FQNEAQ. The CDR3 region has the DNA TGTGCCAGCAGCTTAGTCGGACAGAATCTATTAGCCTACGAGCAGTACTTC. It codes for CASSLVGQNLLAYEQYF.

This clone was seen once. The chain uses TRBV5-1 and TRBJ2-1; TRBD2 matches at 8 bases. Germline lookup yields CDR1 SGHRS and CDR2 YFSETQ. The CDR3 has 16 amino acids. J gave up 6 bases and V 4 bases, and 12 bases lay outside the gene matches. As DNA, the CDR3 is TGCGCCAGCAGCCACGTTAGCGGGACGCCTCCCAATGAGCAGTTCTTC. Residues: CASSHVSGTPPNEQFF.

The chain carries TRBV11-2 and TRBJ1-1; D gene ambiguous. The germline V gene encodes CDR1 SGHAT and CDR2 FQNNGV. The CDR3 extends over 13 amino acids. With 4 bases removed from V and 1 base from J, the gap between germline ends came to 7 bases. Here the CDR3 reads CASSSESNTEAFF. Written as DNA, the CDR3 is TGTGCCAGCAGCTCGGAGTCGAACACTGAAGCTTTCTTT.

The chain is built from TRBV28 and TRBJ2-7, with D tentatively TRBD1 (6 bases). CDR3 length: 14 amino acids. With 6 bases removed from V and 4 bases from J, the gap between germline ends came to 16 bases. CDR1 and CDR2 (germline): MDHEN, SYDVKM. The CDR3 spells CASSRTEPVYEQYF. The DNA of the CDR3 is TGTGCCAGCAGCCGGACAGAGCCTGTGTACGAGCAGTACTTC.

The chain recombines TRBV12-1 with TRBJ1-5; the table's D call, TRBD1, was not checked against the DNA. TRBV12-1 represents a pseudogene. CDR3 length equals 15 residues. The CDR3 region is CASSFESQFNQPQHF. The CDR3 coding sequence is TGTGCCAGCAGCTTTGAATCTCAGTTCAATCAGCCCCAGCATTTT.